A selection of T cell receptor beta chains follows, all from one sample in a study of T cell responses to AZD1222 COVID-19 vaccine. The data were produced by immunoSEQ multiplex PCR, yet TCRdb's version contains in-frame clones alone and is incomplete. The table includes about 180,000 clones, 75% to 90% detected once. Sequencing used peripheral blood, obtained 28 days after the second dose of the MenACWY control vaccine. The receptor set was obtained from an adult who received the MenACWY meningococcal vaccine as a control. Both conserved end residues are part of each CDR3. D genes are given only for firm matches. Some rows have no size entry. The others give once, few or many, or a class for an expanded clone.

v_gene: TRBV14
abundance: few
d_gene: TRBD1
j_gene: TRBJ1-1
CDR3aa: CASSQSRTGDTEAFF
CDR3nt: TGTGCCAGCAGCCAGTCGAGGACAGGGGACACTGAAGCTTTCTTT

v_gene: TRBV5-1
abundance: .
d_gene: .
j_gene: TRBJ2-1
CDR3aa: CASSLESSYNEQFF
CDR3nt: TGCGCCAGCAGCTTGGAGAGTTCCTACAATGAGCAGTTCTTC

v_gene: TRBV28
abundance: few
d_gene: .
j_gene: TRBJ1-2
CDR3aa: CASTYYEGGYTF
CDR3nt: TGTGCCAGTACCTATTATGAGGGCGGCTACACCTTC

v_gene: TRBV30
abundance: .
d_gene: .
j_gene: TRBJ1-1
CDR3aa: CARKTGTEAFF
CDR3nt: TGTGCCCGAAAAACGGGGACTGAAGCTTTCTTT

v_gene: TRBV5-1
abundance: .
d_gene: .
j_gene: TRBJ1-2
CDR3aa: CASSLSRETNYGYTF
CDR3nt: TGCGCCAGCAGCTTGAGCAGGGAGACTAACTATGGCTACACCTTC

v_gene: TRBV5-4
abundance: .
d_gene: .
j_gene: TRBJ1-2
CDR3aa: CASSLGRRRTNLSYGYTF
CDR3nt: TGTGCCAGCAGCTTGGGGCGCAGGCGGACTAACCTTTCCTATGGCTACACCTTC

v_gene: TRBV2
abundance: .
d_gene: .
j_gene: TRBJ2-3
CDR3aa: CASAGDPSQDTQYF
CDR3nt: TGTGCCAGCGCTGGAGATCCTAGTCAGGATACGCAGTATTTT

v_gene: TRBV6-5
abundance: once
d_gene: TRBD1
j_gene: TRBJ1-1
CDR3aa: CASSIDRVENTEAFF
CDR3nt: TGTGCCAGCAGTATAGACAGGGTGGAGAACACTGAAGCTTTCTTT

v_gene: TRBV6-2/TRBV6-3
abundance: .
d_gene: .
j_gene: TRBJ1-2
CDR3aa: CASSYRTAPYGYTF
CDR3nt: TGTGCCAGCAGTTATCGGACGGCCCCCTATGGCTACACCTTC

v_gene: TRBV28
abundance: .
d_gene: .
j_gene: TRBJ1-1
CDR3aa: CASSRGRADAEAFF
CDR3nt: TGTGCCAGCAGCCGCGGCAGGGCGGATGCTGAAGCTTTCTTT

v_gene: TRBV18
abundance: .
d_gene: .
j_gene: TRBJ2-7
CDR3aa: CASSESWEQVYEQYF
CDR3nt: TGTGCCAGCTCAGAGTCGTGGGAGCAGGTTTACGAGCAGTACTTC

v_gene: TRBV2
abundance: .
d_gene: .
j_gene: TRBJ2-4
CDR3aa: CASAIEGMSDIQYF
CDR3nt: TGTGCCAGCGCCATTGAGGGGATGAGTGACATTCAGTACTTC

v_gene: TRBV7-2
abundance: .
d_gene: .
j_gene: TRBJ1-5
CDR3aa: CASSLSGTTRQPQHF
CDR3nt: TGTGCCAGCAGCTTATCCGGGACAACTCGGCAGCCCCAGCATTTT

v_gene: TRBV28
abundance: .
d_gene: .
j_gene: TRBJ2-3
CDR3aa: CASSVPQGMTDTQYF
CDR3nt: TGTGCCAGCAGTGTACCGCAGGGGATGACAGATACGCAGTATTTT

v_gene: TRBV27
abundance: .
d_gene: .
j_gene: TRBJ2-6
CDR3aa: CASRYFSGANVLTF
CDR3nt: TGTGCCAGCAGATACTTCTCTGGGGCCAACGTCCTGACTTTC

v_gene: TRBV27
abundance: .
d_gene: .
j_gene: TRBJ2-1
CDR3aa: CASRHETYNEQFF
CDR3nt: TGTGCCAGCAGACACGAGACCTACAATGAGCAGTTCTTC

v_gene: TRBV6-5
abundance: .
d_gene: .
j_gene: TRBJ2-7
CDR3aa: CASSYAQGFRSYEQYF
CDR3nt: TGTGCCAGCAGTTATGCTCAGGGATTCCGATCCTACGAGCAGTACTTC

v_gene: TRBV4-3
abundance: .
d_gene: .
j_gene: TRBJ1-2
CDR3aa: CASSPEGGYGYTF
CDR3nt: TGCGCCAGCAGCCCAGAGGGAGGATATGGCTACACCTTC

v_gene: TRBV28
abundance: once
d_gene: TRBD1
j_gene: TRBJ1-6
CDR3aa: CASRTGLRLSPLHF
CDR3nt: TGTGCCAGCAGGACAGGGCTAAGGCTATCACCCCTCCACTTT

v_gene: TRBV10-1
abundance: .
d_gene: TRBD2
j_gene: TRBJ2-5
CDR3aa: CASSESSVVAGQETQYF
CDR3nt: TGCGCCAGCAGTGAGTCGAGTGTGGTAGCGGGTCAAGAGACCCAGTACTTC

v_gene: TRBV4-3
abundance: .
d_gene: .
j_gene: TRBJ1-2
CDR3aa: CASSQVRQGQNGYTF
CDR3nt: TGCGCCAGCAGCCAAGTACGGCAGGGGCAAAATGGCTACACCTTC

v_gene: TRBV6-5
abundance: .
d_gene: .
j_gene: TRBJ1-3
CDR3aa: CASRSLRVSGNTIYF
CDR3nt: TGTGCCAGCAGGTCCCTTAGGGTCTCTGGAAACACCATATATTTT

v_gene: TRBV6-5
abundance: .
d_gene: TRBD1
j_gene: TRBJ2-1
CDR3aa: CASSWDRSYNEQFF
CDR3nt: TGTGCCAGCAGCTGGGACAGATCCTACAATGAGCAGTTCTTC

v_gene: TRBV2
abundance: .
d_gene: .
j_gene: TRBJ1-5
CDR3aa: CASSELGNHHQPQHF
CDR3nt: TGTGCCAGCAGTGAATTGGGGAATCACCATCAGCCCCAGCATTTT

v_gene: TRBV7-6
abundance: .
d_gene: .
j_gene: TRBJ1-2
CDR3aa: CASSLVRGPSYGYTF
CDR3nt: TGTGCCAGCAGCTTAGTTCGTGGCCCCTCATATGGCTACACCTTC

v_gene: TRBV6-5
abundance: once
d_gene: TRBD2
j_gene: TRBJ2-7
CDR3aa: CASSWRELLDEQYF
CDR3nt: TGTGCCAGCAGTTGGCGGGAGTTGCTAGACGAGCAGTACTTC

v_gene: TRBV10-1
abundance: .
d_gene: TRBD1
j_gene: TRBJ1-2
CDR3aa: CASSETGGTGYTF
CDR3nt: TGCGCCAGCAGTGAGACAGGGGGAACTGGCTACACCTTC

v_gene: TRBV6-1
abundance: .
d_gene: .
j_gene: TRBJ1-5
CDR3aa: CASSEGFYGGAYNQPQHF
CDR3nt: TGTGCCAGCAGTGAGGGTTTTTATGGCGGGGCTTACAATCAGCCCCAGCATTTT

v_gene: TRBV10-3
abundance: .
d_gene: .
j_gene: TRBJ2-6
CDR3aa: CAISLQGYSGANVLTF
CDR3nt: TGTGCCATCAGCCTACAAGGGTACTCTGGGGCCAACGTCCTGACTTTC

v_gene: TRBV6-2/TRBV6-3
abundance: .
d_gene: .
j_gene: TRBJ1-1
CDR3aa: CASSYGRRTEAFF
CDR3nt: TGTGCCAGCAGTTACGGCAGGCGCACTGAAGCTTTCTTT

v_gene: TRBV20-1
abundance: .
d_gene: .
j_gene: TRBJ2-2
CDR3aa: CSATNTGELFF
CDR3nt: TGCAGTGCTACAAACACCGGGGAGCTGTTTTTT

v_gene: TRBV5-1
abundance: .
d_gene: .
j_gene: TRBJ2-3
CDR3aa: CASSLEFVYTQYF
CDR3nt: TGCGCCAGCAGCTTGGAGTTCGTTTATACGCAGTATTTT

v_gene: TRBV19
abundance: .
d_gene: TRBD2
j_gene: TRBJ2-2
CDR3aa: CASSMGASGSLAGELFF
CDR3nt: TGTGCCAGTAGTATGGGGGCTAGCGGGAGTCTGGCCGGGGAGCTGTTTTTT

v_gene: TRBV19
abundance: .
d_gene: TRBD1
j_gene: TRBJ1-1
CDR3aa: CASILRGAAEAFF
CDR3nt: TGTGCCAGCATTCTCAGGGGGGCGGCTGAAGCTTTCTTT

v_gene: TRBV12-3/TRBV12-4
abundance: .
d_gene: .
j_gene: TRBJ1-1
CDR3aa: CASSLNPSSEAFF
CDR3nt: TGTGCCAGCAGCTTGAACCCATCCTCTGAAGCTTTCTTT

v_gene: TRBV7-2
abundance: .
d_gene: .
j_gene: TRBJ1-3
CDR3aa: CASSLGPAGNTIYF
CDR3nt: TGTGCCAGCAGCTTAGGGCCAGCTGGAAACACCATATATTTT

v_gene: TRBV18
abundance: .
d_gene: .
j_gene: TRBJ1-2
CDR3aa: CASSPGAQGNYGYTF
CDR3nt: TGTGCCAGCTCACCGGGAGCTCAGGGAAACTATGGCTACACCTTC

v_gene: TRBV4-2
abundance: .
d_gene: .
j_gene: TRBJ2-2
CDR3aa: CASSPQGTGELFF
CDR3nt: TGTGCCAGCAGCCCCCAGGGCACCGGGGAGCTGTTTTTT

v_gene: TRBV7-2
abundance: .
d_gene: TRBD2
j_gene: TRBJ2-1
CDR3aa: CASSLGRGLAGSNEQFF
CDR3nt: TGTGCCAGCAGCTTAGGCCGGGGACTAGCGGGATCTAATGAGCAGTTCTTC

v_gene: TRBV29-1
abundance: .
d_gene: TRBD2
j_gene: TRBJ2-6
CDR3aa: CSVGEGDVLTF
CDR3nt: TGCAGCGTCGGGGAGGGAGACGTCCTGACTTTC

v_gene: TRBV27
abundance: .
d_gene: .
j_gene: TRBJ1-2
CDR3aa: CASSLLRGNNYGYTF
CDR3nt: TGTGCCAGCAGTTTACTCAGGGGTAATAACTATGGCTACACCTTC

v_gene: TRBV11-2
abundance: .
d_gene: .
j_gene: TRBJ2-3
CDR3aa: CASSLGLGVSTDTQYF
CDR3nt: TGTGCCAGCAGCTTAGGCCTGGGGGTGAGCACAGATACGCAGTATTTT

v_gene: TRBV18
abundance: .
d_gene: .
j_gene: TRBJ2-7
CDR3aa: CASSPSEGSRYEQYF
CDR3nt: TGTGCCAGCTCACCTAGCGAAGGGTCGCGCTACGAGCAGTACTTC

v_gene: TRBV24-1
abundance: .
d_gene: .
j_gene: TRBJ2-7
CDR3aa: CATSARGQTYEQYF
CDR3nt: TGTGCCACCAGTGCTAGGGGACAAACCTACGAGCAGTACTTC

v_gene: TRBV10-1
abundance: .
d_gene: .
j_gene: TRBJ1-1
CDR3aa: CASRGAGTEAFF
CDR3nt: TGCGCCAGCAGAGGGGCCGGCACTGAAGCTTTCTTT